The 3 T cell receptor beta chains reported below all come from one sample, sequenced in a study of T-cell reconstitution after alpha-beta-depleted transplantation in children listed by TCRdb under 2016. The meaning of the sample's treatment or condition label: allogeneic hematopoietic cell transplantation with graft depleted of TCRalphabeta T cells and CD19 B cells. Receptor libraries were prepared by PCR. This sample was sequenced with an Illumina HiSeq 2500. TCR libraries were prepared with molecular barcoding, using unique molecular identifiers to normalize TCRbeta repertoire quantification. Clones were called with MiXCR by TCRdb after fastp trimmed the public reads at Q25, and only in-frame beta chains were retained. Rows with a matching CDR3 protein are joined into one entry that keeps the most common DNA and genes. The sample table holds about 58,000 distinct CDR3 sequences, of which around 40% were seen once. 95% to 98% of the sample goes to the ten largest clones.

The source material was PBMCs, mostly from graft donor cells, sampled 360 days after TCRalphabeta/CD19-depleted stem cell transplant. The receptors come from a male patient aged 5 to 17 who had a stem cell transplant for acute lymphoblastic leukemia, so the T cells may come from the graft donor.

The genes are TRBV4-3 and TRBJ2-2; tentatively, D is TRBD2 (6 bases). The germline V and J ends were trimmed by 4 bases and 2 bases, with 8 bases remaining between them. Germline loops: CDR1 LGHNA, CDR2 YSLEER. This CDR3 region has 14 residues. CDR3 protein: CASSPGDNTGELFF. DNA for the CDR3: TGCGCCAGCAGCCCGGGGGACAACACCGGGGAGCTGTTTTTT.

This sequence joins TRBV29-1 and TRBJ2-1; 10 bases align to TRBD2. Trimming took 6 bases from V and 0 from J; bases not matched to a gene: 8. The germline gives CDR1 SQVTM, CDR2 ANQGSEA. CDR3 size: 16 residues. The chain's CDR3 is CSVGLAAISSYNEQFF. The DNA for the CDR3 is TGCAGCGTAGGACTAGCGGCTATTAGCTCCTACAATGAGCAGTTCTTC.

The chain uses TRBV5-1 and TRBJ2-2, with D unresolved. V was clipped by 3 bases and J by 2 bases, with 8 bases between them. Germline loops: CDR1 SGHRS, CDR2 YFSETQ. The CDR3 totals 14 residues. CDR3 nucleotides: TGCGCCAGCAGCTGGACCGCTAACACCGGGGAGCTGTTTTTT. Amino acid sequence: CASSWTANTGELFF.